These T cell receptor beta chains were read from a single sample in a study of shared clonotypes between healthy human individuals. Repertoires were generated with immunoSEQ multiplex PCR, while TCRdb's copy carries only in-frame clones and drops some. The table has approximately 740,000 clones, almost 95% seen once. Sequencing was performed on naive CD8+ T cells sorted from blood. These receptors all come from a young man in good health. The CDR3 runs from the conserved cysteine through the conserved F or W. A D gene is named only where the DNA matches it firmly. The size entry is marked missing in some rows and otherwise reads once, few, many or a size class.

TRBJ2-5,-,TRBV7-9,17,TRBD2,CASSNRRTSGTQETQYF,TGTGCCAGCAGCAACCGGAGGACTAGCGGGACTCAAGAGACCCAGTACTTC
TRBJ1-5,-,TRBV2,14,-,CASSEGGGNQPQHF,TGTGCCAGCAGTGAGGGTGGGGGCAATCAGCCCCAGCATTTT
TRBJ2-1,-,TRBV5-6,19,TRBD2,CASHLGTSGAGLPGNEQFF,TGTGCCAGCCACCTTGGGACTAGCGGGGCGGGGCTACCGGGGAATGAGCAGTTCTTC
TRBJ2-7,-,TRBV28,14,-,CASSRTGSSYEQYF,TGTGCCAGCAGTCGGACCGGGAGCTCCTACGAGCAGTACTTC
TRBJ2-1,once,TRBV5-6,16,-,CASSLAAQGSSNEQFF,TGTGCCAGCAGCTTGGCGGCGCAGGGTAGTTCGAATGAGCAGTTCTTC
TRBJ2-2,-,TRBV4-3,17,TRBD1,CASSPDRGRPWSGELFF,TGCGCCAGCAGCCCGGACAGGGGGCGCCCGTGGTCCGGGGAGCTGTTTTTT
TRBJ2-5,-,TRBV27,16,TRBD1,CASSPWDRGRQETQYF,TGTGCCAGCAGTCCCTGGGACAGGGGGCGGCAAGAGACCCAGTACTTC
TRBJ2-7,-,TRBV7-6,19,TRBD2,CASSQGDFSGRDSPYEQYF,TGTGCCAGCAGCCAAGGAGATTTTAGCGGGAGGGACTCTCCCTACGAGCAGTACTTC
TRBJ2-2,-,TRBV7-9,17,TRBD2,CASSLDLSGANTGELFF,TGTGCCAGCAGCTTAGATCTAAGCGGGGCGAACACCGGGGAGCTGTTTTTT
TRBJ2-2,-,TRBV29-1,15,TRBD2,CSVAPSGVNTGELFF,TGCAGCGTTGCCCCTAGCGGGGTGAACACCGGGGAGCTGTTTTTT
TRBJ2-7,-,TRBV7-9,17,TRBD2,CASSSGGAGTRFHEQYF,TGTGCCAGCAGCTCCGGGGGGGCCGGGACTAGATTCCACGAGCAGTACTTC
TRBJ2-7,-,TRBV7-9,13,-,CASSLDPFYEQYF,TGTGCCAGCAGCTTAGACCCCTTTTACGAGCAGTACTTC
TRBJ2-7,-,TRBV28,14,-,CASRDRGAFYEQYF,TGTGCCAGCAGGGATCGGGGGGCGTTCTACGAGCAGTACTTC
TRBJ2-1,-,TRBV4-2,14,-,CASSQALGGNEQFF,TGTGCCAGCAGCCAAGCCCTCGGGGGTAATGAGCAGTTCTTC
TRBJ2-6,-,TRBV27,17,TRBD2,CASSGLAGSSGANVLTF,TGTGCCAGCAGTGGACTAGCGGGGAGCTCTGGGGCCAACGTCCTGACTTTC
TRBJ2-7,-,TRBV4-1,15,-,CASSRVGDSSYEQYF,TGCGCCAGCAGCCGCGTGGGAGACTCCTCCTACGAGCAGTACTTC
TRBJ2-7,-,TRBV11-2,15,TRBD2,CASSNIAGAVYEQYF,TGTGCCAGCAGCAATATAGCGGGAGCAGTCTACGAGCAGTACTTC
TRBJ2-7,-,TRBV7-8,15,-,CASSPREFSSYEQYF,TGTGCCAGCAGTCCCCGGGAGTTTAGCTCCTACGAGCAGTACTTC
TRBJ2-1,-,TRBV29-1,14,TRBD2,CSVVSGRAPNEQFF,TGCAGCGTTGTGAGCGGGAGGGCCCCGAATGAGCAGTTCTTC
TRBJ1-4,-,TRBV11-2,15,-,CASSSLGGLGEKLFF,TGTGCCAGCAGCTCCCTGGGGGGGCTAGGTGAAAAACTGTTTTTT
TRBJ1-5,-,TRBV19,16,-,CASRGGLERPGQPQHF,TGTGCCAGTAGAGGTGGGTTGGAACGGCCTGGTCAGCCCCAGCATTTT
TRBJ2-7,-,TRBV4-3,15,TRBD1,CASSHNLLRDSEQYF,TGCGCCAGCAGCCACAACTTACTACGGGACAGCGAGCAGTACTTC
TRBJ2-1,-,TRBV7-9,15,TRBD2,CASSDSGKVYNEQFF,TGTGCCAGCAGTGATAGCGGGAAAGTGTACAATGAGCAGTTCTTC
TRBJ2-7,few,TRBV7-9,16,-,CASSLGRDPNPYEQYF,TGTGCCAGCAGCTTAGGTAGAGACCCTAATCCCTACGAGCAGTACTTC
TRBJ2-2,once,TRBV4-3,14,-,CASSQVKYTGELFF,TGCGCCAGCAGCCAAGTGAAGTACACCGGGGAGCTGTTTTTT
TRBJ2-7,-,TRBV7-9,17,-,CASSLGPRGQLPYEQYF,TGTGCCAGCAGCTTAGGGCCTCGGGGTCAGCTGCCCTACGAGCAGTACTTC
TRBJ2-5,-,TRBV29-1,14,TRBD1,CSAEMDRGQETQYF,TGCAGCGCCGAAATGGACAGGGGTCAAGAGACCCAGTACTTC
TRBJ2-1,-,TRBV9,14,TRBD2,CASSTGTSGSGWFF,TGTGCCAGCAGCACCGGGACTAGCGGGAGCGGTTGGTTCTTC
TRBJ1-3,-,TRBV30,11,-,CAPPSGNTIYF,TGTGCCCCCCCCTCTGGAAACACCATATATTTT
TRBJ2-7,-,TRBV11-2,14,-,CASSLGGGGYEQYF,TGTGCCAGCAGCTTAGGGGGGGGCGGCTACGAGCAGTACTTC
TRBJ2-2,-,TRBV27,15,TRBD1,CASSPGQGNTGELFF,TGTGCCAGCAGCCCGGGACAGGGAAACACCGGGGAGCTGTTTTTT
TRBJ1-1,-,TRBV18,14,-,CASSHQRGKTEAFF,TGTGCCAGCTCACATCAGCGGGGGAAAACTGAAGCTTTCTTT
TRBJ2-7,-,TRBV27,18,-,CAGSQKETGTDVTYEQYF,TGTGCCGGCAGCCAGAAAGAAACCGGGACGGATGTTACCTACGAGCAGTACTTC
TRBJ2-1,once,TRBV27,16,-,CASSLALGSSYNEQFF,TGTGCCAGCAGTCTTGCCCTGGGGAGCTCCTACAATGAGCAGTTCTTC
TRBJ2-1,-,TRBV2,13,-,CASTLSSYNEQFF,TGTGCCAGCACTCTGAGCTCCTACAATGAGCAGTTCTTC
TRBJ2-7,-,TRBV30,13,-,CAWSDGVSSEQYF,TGTGCCTGGAGCGACGGGGTCTCCTCTGAGCAGTACTTC
TRBJ2-7,once,TRBV11-2,14,-,CASSLSGPAYEQYF,TGTGCCAGCAGCTTATCCGGGCCCGCCTACGAGCAGTACTTC
TRBJ2-1,-,TRBV9,14,-,CASSLGDFNNEQFF,TGTGCCAGCAGCTTAGGAGATTTCAACAATGAGCAGTTCTTC
TRBJ1-5,once,TRBV6-1,14,-,CATTSGQSNQPQHF,TGTGCCACCACCTCGGGACAAAGCAATCAGCCCCAGCATTTT
TRBJ2-7,-,TRBV27,15,TRBD1,CASSFRKDRVSEQYF,TGTGCCAGCAGTTTCCGAAAAGACAGGGTGTCCGAGCAGTACTTC
TRBJ2-1,-,TRBV5-1,17,TRBD2,CASSSPGGSGSWNEQFF,TGCGCCAGCAGCTCCCCCGGTGGTAGCGGGAGTTGGAATGAGCAGTTCTTC
TRBJ2-5,-,TRBV7-6,14,-,CASSLENRQETQYF,TGTGCCAGCAGCTTAGAAAACCGCCAAGAGACCCAGTACTTC
TRBJ2-3,-,TRBV7-6,13,-,CASSQTVADTQYF,TGTGCCAGCAGCCAAACAGTAGCGGATACGCAGTATTTT
TRBJ2-7,-,TRBV28,18,TRBD1,CASSSQTPPGQSFYEQYF,TGTGCCAGCAGTTCTCAAACACCTCCGGGACAGAGTTTCTACGAGCAGTACTTC
TRBJ2-3,-,TRBV29-1,14,TRBD2,CSGELAGLPDTQYF,TGCAGCGGGGAATTAGCGGGACTCCCAGATACGCAGTATTTT
TRBJ2-5,-,TRBV7-7,17,TRBD2,CASSLTPGLAGSETQYF,TGTGCCAGCAGCTTAACGCCTGGACTAGCGGGATCCGAGACCCAGTACTTC
TRBJ2-5,-,TRBV12-2,18,-,CASRFSLGDIMYQETQYF,TGTGCAAGTCGCTTTTCGCTAGGGGACATTATGTACCAAGAGACCCAGTACTTC
TRBJ2-7,-,TRBV27,15,TRBD2,CASSPAGGFSYEQYF,TGTGCCAGCAGTCCAGCGGGAGGTTTCTCCTACGAGCAGTACTTC
TRBJ2-1,-,TRBV10-3,14,-,CAISDPGASNEQFF,TGTGCCATCAGTGATCCTGGGGCGAGCAATGAGCAGTTCTTC
TRBJ1-2,-,TRBV6-5,13,-,CASSYDTSGGYTF,TGTGCCAGCAGTTACGACACCTCGGGGGGCTACACCTTC
TRBJ2-1,-,TRBV7-9,15,TRBD1,CASSLIGTGHNEQFF,TGTGCCAGCAGCTTAATAGGGACAGGGCATAATGAGCAGTTCTTC
TRBJ2-7,-,TRBV27,14,TRBD1,CASSFDGTGNEQYF,TGTGCCAGCAGTTTTGACGGGACAGGGAACGAGCAGTACTTC
TRBJ2-5,-,TRBV7-6,14,-,CASSLGRDQETQYF,TGTGCCAGCAGCTTAGGGCGGGACCAAGAGACCCAGTACTTC
TRBJ1-4,-,TRBV5-5,15,-,CASTSREATNEKLFF,TGTGCCAGCACTAGCAGGGAAGCAACTAATGAAAAACTGTTTTTT
TRBJ2-7,-,TRBV7-9,15,-,CASSLVSAGNYEQYF,TGTGCCAGCAGCTTAGTGTCTGCAGGGAACTACGAGCAGTACTTC
TRBJ2-1,-,TRBV27,19,-,CASSILLFRGREPYNEQFF,TGTGCCAGCAGCATCCTCCTTTTCCGGGGGCGGGAACCCTACAATGAGCAGTTCTTC
TRBJ1-4,-,TRBV4-3,19,-,CASSQHRELSLATNEKLFF,TGCGCCAGCAGCCAGCACCGGGAGCTGTCACTGGCAACTAATGAAAAACTGTTTTTT
TRBJ2-7,-,TRBV7-6,15,-,CASSFVVGLSGEQYF,TGTGCCAGCAGCTTCGTGGTAGGGCTATCGGGCGAGCAGTACTTC
TRBJ2-5,-,TRBV2,14,TRBD1,CASSDPDRGETQYF,TGTGCCAGCAGTGACCCTGACAGGGGGGAGACCCAGTACTTC
TRBJ2-5,-,TRBV7-2,19,-,CASSPITLAVSPYQETQYF,TGTGCCAGCAGCCCTATTACCTTAGCGGTATCGCCGTACCAAGAGACCCAGTACTTC